This T cell receptor (beta chain) was identified in a study of monozygotic twins with inflammatory bowel disease. A word on this clonotype: Its cognate antigen is unknown.

The study's findings and limits: Perhaps reflecting limited power, concordant and discordant twins did not differ in repertoire similarity.

Investigators extracted total RNA from whole blood and did not sort T cells. cDNA for TCRalpha and TCRbeta was amplified by nested PCRs of roughly 15 then about 10 cycles. TCRdb reprocessed the 5' RACE reads, with one entry per CDR3 protein and no DNA. The sample data list just over 300,000 distinct CDR3 sequences. Source material: blood. The receptor comes from a human donor with ulcerative colitis or Crohn's disease, or a healthy co-twin of an affected twin (not recorded which).

The CDR3 spells CAISTRPPGGEQFF. V and J are TRBV10-3 and TRBJ2-1; TCRdb gives TRBD1 as the D gene, but with no DNA this cannot be confirmed. Germline V gives CDR1 ENHRY, CDR2 SYGVKD. The CDR3 totals 14 residues.